This is a list of T cell receptor beta chains from one sample in a study of cytomegalovirus exposure and HLA in healthy donors. The data were produced by immunoSEQ multiplex PCR, yet TCRdb's version contains in-frame clones alone and is incomplete. Seen here are 45,000 to 65,000 clones, 89% observed once, and the top ten hold roughly 8%. Sequences were obtained from PBMCs. These receptors all stem from a woman aged 18-29 years in good health and CMV-seropositive. CDR3s include the opening cysteine and the closing phenylalanine or tryptophan. The order of the fields is J gene, D gene, V gene, clone size, CDR3 protein, CDR3 DNA. D genes are given only for firm matches. Only part of the rows carry a size: once, few, many, or a class if the clone is expanded.

TRBJ1-2 - TRBV7-9 - CASSAGGAPYGYTF TGTGCCAGCAGCGCCGGCGGGGCCCCCTATGGCTACACCTTC
TRBJ2-1 TRBD2 TRBV11-1 - CASSRTFIGGAYNEQFF TGTGCCAGCAGCCGCACATTTATCGGGGGGGCCTACAATGAGCAGTTCTTC
TRBJ2-7 TRBD1 TRBV5-1 - CASSTGQGHEQYF TGCGCCAGCAGCACTGGACAGGGCCACGAGCAGTACTTC
TRBJ2-2 - TRBV9 once CASSVYWRDGELFF TGTGCCAGCAGCGTATATTGGCGGGACGGGGAGCTGTTTTTT
TRBJ1-1 - TRBV30 - CAWSVYSEAFF TGTGCCTGGAGTGTTTATTCTGAAGCTTTCTTT
TRBJ2-1 TRBD2 TRBV30 - CAWTSGGAGNEQFF TGTGCCTGGACTAGCGGGGGGGCAGGAAATGAGCAGTTCTTC
TRBJ2-7 TRBD1 TRBV4-3 - CASSQEGQGIYEQYF TGCGCCAGCAGCCAAGAAGGACAGGGGATCTACGAGCAGTACTTC
TRBJ1-4 TRBD1 TRBV5-1 - CASSLQGAWVEKLFF TGCGCCAGCAGCTTACAGGGGGCGTGGGTTGAAAAACTGTTTTTT
TRBJ1-5 - TRBV28 - CANSPGGRDSNQPQHF TGTGCCAATTCACCGGGGGGGCGGGATAGCAATCAGCCCCAGCATTTT
TRBJ2-2 - TRBV11-2 - CASSLVLGNTGELFF TGTGCCAGCAGCTTAGTCCTAGGGAACACCGGGGAGCTGTTTTTT
TRBJ1-2 - TRBV5-6 - CASSLSGEGYGYTF TGTGCCAGCAGCTTGTCCGGGGAAGGCTATGGCTACACCTTC
TRBJ2-3 - TRBV28 - CASTTLLVTDTQYF TGTGCCAGCACCACCCTACTAGTTACAGATACGCAGTATTTT
TRBJ2-5 TRBD2 TRBV5-4 - CASSTKKTSGGAETQYF TGTGCCAGCAGCACGAAAAAGACTAGCGGGGGGGCAGAGACCCAGTACTTC
TRBJ2-1 TRBD2 TRBV7-9 - CASSLGTSGGAGEQFF TGTGCCAGCAGCTTAGGCACTAGCGGGGGGGCCGGTGAGCAGTTCTTC
TRBJ1-6 - TRBV27 - CASSLRQRLNSPLHF TGTGCCAGCAGTTTAAGGCAGCGCCTTAATTCACCCCTCCACTTT
TRBJ1-1 - TRBV27 - CASSSQTMNTEAFF TGTGCCAGCAGTTCACAAACCATGAACACTGAAGCTTTCTTT
TRBJ1-4 - TRBV5-1 - CASSLARATNEKLFF TGCGCCAGCAGCTTGGCCCGGGCAACTAATGAAAAACTGTTTTTT
TRBJ1-4 - TRBV15 - CATVAGGTRREKLFF TGTGCCACCGTCGCCGGGGGGACCAGGCGGGAAAAACTGTTTTTT
TRBJ1-2 TRBD1 TRBV15 - CATSRDLLGQGKGYTF TGTGCCACCAGCAGAGATCTTCTGGGACAGGGGAAAGGCTACACCTTC
TRBJ1-1 TRBD1 TRBV28 - CASSLPWTGFLKGAFF TGTGCCAGCAGTTTACCCTGGACAGGCTTCTTAAAGGGAGCTTTCTTT
TRBJ2-7 - TRBV9 - CASSPSVGAGQHEQYF TGTGCCAGCAGCCCCTCGGTTGGAGCAGGGCAGCACGAGCAGTACTTC
TRBJ1-1 TRBD1 TRBV6-6 - CASRQDRVAFYTEAFF TGTGCCAGCAGACAGGACAGGGTAGCCTTTTACACTGAAGCTTTCTTT
TRBJ1-3 TRBD1 TRBV2 - CASSETGDVMNTIYF TGTGCCAGCAGTGAAACAGGGGATGTTATGAACACCATATATTTT
TRBJ1-2 - TRBV30 - CAWSRQFYGYTF TGTGCCTGGAGTAGACAGTTCTATGGCTACACCTTC
TRBJ2-7 - TRBV7-9 - CASSQLTGNQREQYF TGTGCCAGCAGCCAACTTACAGGGAATCAGCGCGAGCAGTACTTC
TRBJ1-2 - TRBV6-5 - CASSYTSQGPVYGYTF TGTGCCAGCAGTTACACCTCACAGGGACCCGTCTATGGCTACACCTTC
TRBJ1-1 TRBD1 TRBV19 - CASSRTGNTEAFF TGTGCCAGTAGCCGGACAGGGAACACTGAAGCTTTCTTT
TRBJ2-3 TRBD1 TRBV27 - CASSSRDSLPDTQYF TGTGCCAGCAGTTCCCGGGACAGCCTTCCAGATACGCAGTATTTT
TRBJ1-6 - TRBV6-5 - CASSPLLFNSPLHF TGTGCCAGCAGTCCTCTCCTTTTTAATTCACCCCTCCACTTT
TRBJ1-3 - TRBV9 - CASSVGHSGNTIYF TGTGCCAGCAGCGTAGGACACTCTGGAAACACCATATATTTT
TRBJ1-1 - TRBV2 - CASSVSRVNTEAFF TGTGCCAGCAGTGTTTCCAGGGTGAACACTGAAGCTTTCTTT
TRBJ1-6 TRBD1 TRBV27 - CASRTGTGHNSPLHF TGTGCCAGCAGAACCGGGACAGGTCATAATTCACCCCTCCACTTT
TRBJ2-5 TRBD1 TRBV13 - CASSRQGPETQYF TGTGCCAGCAGCCGACAGGGGCCAGAGACCCAGTACTTC
TRBJ1-4 - TRBV4-1 - CASSRSRNEKLFF TGCGCCAGCAGCAGAAGCAGGAATGAAAAACTGTTTTTT
TRBJ2-7 - TRBV21-1 - CASSLQGKSYEQYF TGTGCCAGCAGCCTACAGGGGAAGTCCTACGAGCAGTACTTC
TRBJ2-2 - TRBV5-6 - CASSLVRGAGELFF TGTGCCAGCAGCTTGGTTAGGGGCGCCGGGGAGCTGTTTTTT
TRBJ2-7 TRBD2 TRBV2 - CASNDLAGGYFYEQYF TGTGCCAGCAACGACCTAGCGGGGGGGTATTTCTACGAGCAGTACTTC
TRBJ1-6 - TRBV7-2 - CASSLAGRRRNSPLHF TGTGCCAGCAGCTTAGCGGGGAGAAGGCGTAATTCACCCCTCCACTTT
TRBJ1-2 - TRBV12-5 - CASGWSGQSINYGYTF TGTGCTAGTGGTTGGTCAGGACAGTCGATTAACTATGGCTACACCTTC
TRBJ2-1 TRBD2 TRBV10-3 once CASGLAGGPYNEQFF TGTGCCAGTGGCTTAGCGGGGGGGCCCTACAATGAGCAGTTCTTC
TRBJ2-7 - TRBV7-2 - CASSLGTNAYEQYF TGTGCCAGCAGCTTAGGGACTAACGCCTACGAGCAGTACTTC
TRBJ2-2 TRBD2 TRBV7-2 - CASSLTSGGNTGELFF TGTGCCAGCAGCTTAACCAGCGGGGGGAACACCGGGGAGCTGTTTTTT
TRBJ2-1 - TRBV29-1 - CSAQGPGINNEQFF TGCAGCGCCCAGGGTCCGGGTATAAACAATGAGCAGTTCTTC
TRBJ2-2 TRBD2 TRBV4-1 once CASSQRSVAGGDTGELFF TGCGCCAGCAGCCAGAGAAGCGTGGCGGGGGGGGACACCGGGGAGCTGTTTTTT
TRBJ2-7 - TRBV6-1 - CASNIDSTYEQYF TGTGCCAGCAATATAGACAGTACCTACGAGCAGTACTTC
TRBJ2-2 - TRBV21-1 once CASSGGDGELFF TGTGCCAGCAGTGGGGGGGACGGGGAGCTGTTTTTT
TRBJ2-5 - TRBV28 - CASSSWGHQETQYF TGTGCCAGCAGTTCGTGGGGACATCAAGAGACCCAGTACTTC
TRBJ2-7 - TRBV4-2 few CASSQAAVTAYEQYF TGTGCCAGCAGCCAAGCGGCCGTGACAGCCTACGAGCAGTACTTC
TRBJ1-1 - TRBV5-1 - CASSHGQNTEAFF TGCGCCAGCAGCCACGGACAGAACACTGAAGCTTTCTTT
TRBJ2-7 - TRBV29-1 - CSGPTVPYEQYF TGCAGCGGCCCGACAGTACCCTACGAGCAGTACTTC
TRBJ2-5 - TRBV29-1 - CSVGATSQYF TGCAGCGTGGGAGCAACATCCCAGTACTTC
TRBJ2-2 - TRBV7-6 once CASSLLGQSTGELFF TGTGCCAGCAGCTTACTAGGACAATCCACCGGGGAGCTGTTTTTT
TRBJ2-2 TRBD2 TRBV9 few CASSALPGTSGGTLGTGELFF TGTGCCAGCAGCGCCTTACCTGGGACTAGCGGGGGGACCCTGGGGACCGGGGAGCTGTTTTTT
TRBJ2-7 - TRBV7-9 - CASSLTAAEQYF TGTGCCAGCAGCTTAACAGCCGCCGAGCAGTACTTC
TRBJ2-4 TRBD2 TRBV7-2 - CASSPAGAVGKNIQYF TGTGCCAGCAGCCCAGCGGGGGCCGTTGGCAAAAACATTCAGTACTTC
TRBJ2-5 - TRBV15 - CATSSSGETQYF TGTGCCACAAGCAGCTCGGGAGAGACCCAGTACTTC
TRBJ2-7 TRBD1 TRBV7-2 - CASSPGTVSYEQYF TGTGCCAGCAGCCCAGGGACAGTCTCCTACGAGCAGTACTTC
TRBJ2-1 - TRBV5-1 - CASSLESFPEQFF TGCGCCAGCAGCTTGGAATCTTTTCCTGAGCAGTTCTTC
TRBJ1-1 TRBD1 TRBV28 - CASSFVRDRAEAFF TGTGCCAGCAGTTTTGTTCGGGACAGGGCTGAAGCTTTCTTT
TRBJ2-1 TRBD1 TRBV5-4 - CASSLGDSHNEQFF TGTGCCAGCAGCTTAGGGGACAGCCACAATGAGCAGTTCTTC